Listed here is a single TCR beta chain. The target of this receptor is not known. No qualities accompany the bases; no much larger clone lies one base away. The CDR3 regions of human TCRbeta chains were analyzed by immunosequencing. Per the original workflow: Repertoire TCRs were checked for matches against a reference library of SARS-CoV-2-specific TCRs that had been generated using the MIRA antigen-specificity platform. Breadth was defined as the fraction of unique TCRs that were SARS-CoV-2-associated, and depth was defined as the fraction of total T cells that were SARS-CoV-2-associated. Using the MIRA data, every spike-specific TCR was mapped to the spike region that the TCR reacted to and assigned to either a CD4 or a CD8 class. Log10-transformed breadth and depth values were compared by one-way ANOVA with Sidak's multiple comparisons tests. TCRdb retrieved this table from immuneACCESS and kept in-frame rearrangements only. Not all clones are present; in checked studies, unresolved V genes account for under half, and no reason is known for the remainder. V and J calls and clone size are as listed in that table; D and trimming were resolved from the DNA. The sample records about 97,000 clones, roughly 88% of which are singletons. The top ten constitute roughly 2.8% of the sample.

The data were taken from a study of T cell responses to AZD1222 COVID-19 vaccine listed by TCRdb under 2021. Describing the broader study: AZD1222 recipients given second doses at about 4 weeks or at about 12 weeks were pooled, since spike-specific TCR depth and breadth were not found to differ between the two schedules. A total of approximately 240 trial participants underwent TCR sequencing, of whom under 220 had received two doses of AZD1222 and around 26 had received two doses of the MenACWY control vaccine. Trial participants were enrolled by age into 18-55, 56-69 and 70-plus year subgroups, with around 150, 28 and 57 TCR-sequenced participants respectively.

On the study overall, not on this receptor specifically: Conclusions about previously exposed vaccinees are limited, since just six AZD1222 recipients were seropositive for SARS-CoV-2 at baseline. After two AZD1222 doses, both the breadth and the depth of spike-specific TCRs were significantly higher than at day 0 and than in MenACWY recipients. Vaccine-associated CD4 TCRs spanned the whole spike protein, with dominant responses in regions 160-218 and 743-854. Because no day 14 peak-response samples were available, repertoires were characterized only after the peak T cell response. In the small 56-69-year group, the increase in depth fell short of significance, most likely because of low power. Reportedly, close to half of the unique spike-specific TCRs recognized epitopes lying outside the regions that are mutated in the B.1.351 and B.1.1.7 variants. Most participants were white British and females outnumbered males, and the authors suggested that clonal diversity may have been underestimated.

This sample's time point label indicates: baseline before first vaccination. The vaccinee samples were drawn from two UK trials, COV001 and COV002, one of which was a single-blind randomized controlled phase 2/3 trial testing AZD1222 (ChAdOx1 nCoV-19) in healthy adults. Trial participant PBMC samples were collected at day 0 and day 28 after the second dose for TCRbeta chain sequencing. V is shortened by 1 base, J by 0 bases, and the region joining them spans 6 bases. Per the germline V gene (reference sequence), GTSNPN is the CDR1 and SVGIG is the CDR2. The CDR3 numbers 13 residues from cysteine through phenylalanine. The retained sequence is limited to the CDR3, 39 bases, with the frame set at the first base.

This sequence was found in an adult in good health. Here the chain combines TRBV30 and TRBJ2-5; the best D guess is TRBD1, with 5 bases matching. Sample: peripheral blood, taken on day 0 of AZD1222 vaccination. The sequenced DNA is TGTGCCTGGAGTGGACAGAACCAAGAGACCCAGTACTTC. This gives the protein CAWSGQNQETQYF.